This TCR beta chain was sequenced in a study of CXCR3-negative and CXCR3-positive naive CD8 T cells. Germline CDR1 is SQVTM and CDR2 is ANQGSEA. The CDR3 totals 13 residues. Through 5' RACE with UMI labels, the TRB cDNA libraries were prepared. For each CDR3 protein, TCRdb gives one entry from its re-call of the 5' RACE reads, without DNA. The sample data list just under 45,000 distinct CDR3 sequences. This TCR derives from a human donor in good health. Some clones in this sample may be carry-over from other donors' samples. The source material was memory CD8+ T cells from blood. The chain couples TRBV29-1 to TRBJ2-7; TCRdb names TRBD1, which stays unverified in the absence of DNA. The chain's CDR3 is CSVETQGAHEQYF.